This passage covers 10 T cell receptor beta chains from one sample sequenced in a study of blood T cell repertoires in COVID-19. Here immunoSEQ multiplex PCR was the method, and the copy in TCRdb shows in-frame clones only, minus some. The sample has a few hundred thousand clones, approximately 90% seen once. Sample: peripheral blood. These TCRs come from a woman aged 45-65 years with COVID-19, enrolled during active disease.

This clone was seen more than once but under ten times. The chain uses TRBV27 and TRBJ1-6; D gene uncertain. Germline V gives CDR1 MNHEY, CDR2 SMNVEV (reference sequence). V lost 6 bases, J lost 3 bases, and 12 bases lay in between. The CDR3 totals 15 residues. CDR3 residues: CASRVHRDYNSPLHF. The DNA of the CDR3 is TGTGCCAGCAGAGTTCATCGGGACTATAATTCACCCCTCCACTTT.

The chain couples TRBV6-1 to TRBJ2-7; tentatively, D is TRBD2 (5 bases). Per germline, CDR1 MNHNS and CDR2 SASEGT. V dropped 1 base and J dropped 2 bases, with 9 bases sitting between them. The CDR3 extends over 14 amino acids. CDR3 nucleotides: TGTGCCAGCAGTGAAGAGGAGGACGCCTACGAGCAGTACTTC. Translation gives CASSEEEDAYEQYF.

The J gene is TRBJ1-5, the V gene TRBV27; D is undetermined. Trimming pared 6 bases from V and 7 bases from J, leaving 16 bases between. CDR3 length: 14 residues. Germline V CDR1 and CDR2: MNHEY, SMNVEV (reference sequence). In nucleotides, the CDR3 is TGTGCCAGCAGCCTAGGACTTCGGACGCAGCCCCAGCATTTT. Translating gives CASSLGLRTQPQHF.

This chain links TRBV7-9 with TRBJ2-1; perhaps TRBD2 as D (6 bases). The length of the CDR3 is 13 residues. Per germline, CDR1 SEHNR and CDR2 FQNEAQ (reference sequence). Deletions cut 4 bases from V and 6 bases from J, with 10 bases between. DNA of the CDR3: TGTGCCAGCAGCTATTTTAGCGGCAATGAGCAGTTCTTC. This sequence encodes CASSYFSGNEQFF.

The genes are TRBV11-2 and TRBJ2-5; possible D gene TRBD2, 5 bases. CDR1 SGHAT and CDR2 FQNNGV come from the germline V gene. V was clipped by 1 base and J by 2 bases, with 17 bases between them. The CDR3 is 17 residues long. The CDR3 protein is CASSLGLVGEPQETQYF. The CDR3 nucleotides are TGTGCCAGCAGCTTAGGTCTGGTGGGAGAACCTCAAGAGACCCAGTACTTC.

This sequence joins TRBV19 and TRBJ1-5, with TRBD1 identical over 7 bases. Germline values: CDR1 LNHDA, CDR2 SQIVND (reference sequence). V lost 7 bases, J lost 2 bases, and 8 bases stayed unmatched. CDR3 length equals 15 residues. The CDR3 region is CASTARDRRNQPQHF. CDR3 bases: TGTGCCAGTACGGCTCGGGACAGACGCAATCAGCCCCAGCATTTT.

V gene TRBV1 combines with J gene TRBJ1-1; the listed D gene, TRBD1, was not tested against the DNA. TRBV1 corresponds to a pseudogene. There are 16 residues in the CDR3. The DNA of the CDR3 is TGCACCAGCAGCCCGCCCTATACAGGGCTGGACACTGAAGCTTTCTTT. It codes for CTSSPPYTGLDTEAFF.

The V and J genes are TRBV11-3 and TRBJ2-1, with 8 nucleotides matching TRBD2. Germline V CDR1 and CDR2: SGHNT, YENEEA. CDR3 size: 15 residues. V was clipped by 1 base and J by 7 bases; unmatched bases: 6. This CDR3 is CASSLGLRGGNEQFF. For the CDR3, the DNA is TGTGCCAGCAGCTTAGGACTACGCGGGGGGAATGAGCAGTTCTTC.

This clone was detected only once. This chain uses TRBV4-1 with TRBJ1-4; no clear D gene. Trimming shortened V by 0 bases and J by 2 bases, and 10 bases separated the two germline ends. The CDR3 has 16 amino acids. Germline-derived CDR1 and CDR2 are MGHRA and YSYEKL. CDR3 sequence: CASSQEKQVTNEKLFF. The CDR3 DNA reads as TGCGCCAGCAGCCAAGAGAAGCAGGTCACTAATGAAAAACTGTTTTTT.

This clone was seen a few times. The rearrangement links TRBV2 to TRBJ1-2; perhaps TRBD1 as D (6 bases). CDR1 is SNHLY, CDR2 FYNNEI, per germline. The V gene lost 7 bases and the J gene lost 7 bases, with 16 bases spanning the gap. The CDR3 length is 13 residues. The CDR3 DNA reads TGTGCCAGCATCCTAAGGGGGGGAGGTGGCTACACCTTC. Translated, it gives CASILRGGGGYTF.